This T cell receptor beta chain derives from a study of blood T cell repertoires in COVID-19. On the study more broadly: Samples of COVID-19 (acute and convalescent) were obtained from the United States, Italy and Spain. The cDNA or gDNA used as material had been derived from T cells, B-cell-depleted T cells, or PBMCs.

Original analysis: Estimation of nucleated cell counts was performed using reference gene primer amplification. The data were produced by immunoSEQ multiplex PCR, yet TCRdb's version contains in-frame clones alone and is incomplete. That table supplies the V and J calls and clone size; D and trimming were determined from the DNA. This sample carries about 88,000 clones, about nine tenths of them seen once, and the ten largest clones take about 1.8%. The TCR sequence derives from a human donor with active COVID-19. The donor label of this sample is uncertain. Sequencing was done on a sample of peripheral blood.

CDR3 DNA: TGTGCCAGCAGCCAAGGACAGGAAACTGAAAAACTGTTTTTT. Amino acid sequence: CASSQGQETEKLFF. The V and J genes are TRBV3-1 (or the pseudogene TRBV3-2) and TRBJ1-4, with D tentatively TRBD1 (6 bases). Trimming pared 1 base from V and 7 bases from J, leaving 10 bases between. Germline values: CDR1 LGHDT, CDR2 YNNKEL (reference sequence). The CDR3 spans 14 residues.